Described below is a single TCR beta chain sequence and its context. CDR1 SGHDN and CDR2 FVKESK come from the germline V gene. The CDR3 covers 17 residues. V shed 2 bases and J 1 base; nucleotides not matched to a gene: 5. The PCR employed 60 Vbeta primers together with 13 Jbeta primers. Generated by immunoSEQ multiplex PCR, the TCRdb table keeps only in-frame clones and is missing some. The profile shows approximately 160,000 clones, more than 60% of them singletons. This sample was taken from a study of cytomegalovirus exposure and HLA in healthy donors. Sequencing used PBMCs. The V call is TRBV14, the J call TRBJ2-1, with 10 bases that match TRBD2. The sequence came from a male donor in good health and CMV-seronegative. The CDR3 sequence: CASSQTGLAVSYNEQFF. The CDR3 nucleotides read TGTGCCAGCAGCCAAACCGGACTAGCGGTATCCTACAATGAGCAGTTCTTC.